This record concerns one TCR beta chain sequence. Its antigen is still unknown. This specimen comes from a study of T cells after yellow fever vaccination. In the study overall: Fractions containing few cells were prepared with SMART-Seq v4 Ultra Low Input.

General observations from the study: High-abundance clonotypes from the bulk population could contaminate FACS-sorted repertoires. It was a weaker secondary response, yet one that peaked faster, at day 5 versus 15. CD4 and CD8 compartments shared a small share of clonotypes.

In TCRdb, the 5' RACE reads were re-called with MiXCR into one record per CDR3 protein. The sample has 450,000 to 650,000 distinct CDR3 sequences, roughly 13% seen once. This TCR derives from a man aged 25 to 40 who received the YFV17D yellow fever vaccine. The sample here was PBMCs, taken on the day of the yellow fever booster vaccination.

In DNA form, the CDR3 reads TGTGCCAGCAGCGTATACAGTTATGGCTACACCTTC. It translates to CASSVYSYGYTF. This chain joins TRBV9 and TRBJ1-2; no clear D gene. Trimming removed 1 base from V and 5 bases from J, with 6 bases in between. This CDR3 comprises 12 residues. Germline CDR1 and CDR2: SGDLS and YYNGEE.